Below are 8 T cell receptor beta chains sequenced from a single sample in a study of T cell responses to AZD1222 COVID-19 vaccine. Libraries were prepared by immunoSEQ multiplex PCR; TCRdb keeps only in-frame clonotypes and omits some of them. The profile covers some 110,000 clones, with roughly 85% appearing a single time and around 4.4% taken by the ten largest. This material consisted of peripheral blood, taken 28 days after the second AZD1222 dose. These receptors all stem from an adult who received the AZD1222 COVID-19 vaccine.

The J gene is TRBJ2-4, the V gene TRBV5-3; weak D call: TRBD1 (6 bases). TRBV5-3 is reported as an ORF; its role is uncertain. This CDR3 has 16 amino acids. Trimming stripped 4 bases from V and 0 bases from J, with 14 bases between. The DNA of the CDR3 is TGTGCCAGAAGCCCCTGGACAGACTTAGCCAAAAACATTCAGTACTTC. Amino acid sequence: CARSPWTDLAKNIQYF.

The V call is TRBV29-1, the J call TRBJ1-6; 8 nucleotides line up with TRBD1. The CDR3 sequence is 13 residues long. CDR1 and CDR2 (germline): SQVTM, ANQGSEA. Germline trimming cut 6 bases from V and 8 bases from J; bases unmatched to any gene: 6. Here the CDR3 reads CSVTGAKDSPLHF. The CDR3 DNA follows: TGCAGCGTGACAGGGGCCAAGGATTCACCCCTCCACTTT. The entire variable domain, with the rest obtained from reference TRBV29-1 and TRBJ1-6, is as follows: SAVISQKPSRDICQRGTSLTIQCQVDSQVTMMFWYRQQPGQSLTLIATANQGSEATYESGFVIDKFPISRPNLTFSTLTVSNMSPEDSSIYLCSVTGAKDSPLHFGNGTRLTVT.

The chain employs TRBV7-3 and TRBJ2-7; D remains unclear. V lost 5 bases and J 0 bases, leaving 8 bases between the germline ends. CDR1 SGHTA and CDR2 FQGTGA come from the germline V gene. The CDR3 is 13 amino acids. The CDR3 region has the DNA TGTGCCAGCAGCCCCCCTGGCTCCTACGAGCAGTACTTC. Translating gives CASSPPGSYEQYF.

The CDR3 nucleotides are TGTGCCAGCAGTTTATCCGGGGGAGCGGTTTACGAGCAGTACTTC. It is translated as CASSLSGGAVYEQYF. The V and J genes are TRBV27 and TRBJ2-7; a possible D gene is TRBD2 (6 bases). Germline V lookup: CDR1 MNHEY, CDR2 SMNVEV (reference sequence). The V and J ends lost 0 bases and 4 bases respectively, with 13 bases between them. This CDR3 has 15 amino acids.

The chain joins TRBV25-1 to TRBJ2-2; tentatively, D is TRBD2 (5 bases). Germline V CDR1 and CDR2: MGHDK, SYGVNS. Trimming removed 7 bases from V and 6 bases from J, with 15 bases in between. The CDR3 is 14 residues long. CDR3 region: CASTPRASSGELFF. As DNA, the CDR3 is TGTGCCAGCACCCCGAGGGCTAGCTCCGGGGAGCTGTTTTTT.

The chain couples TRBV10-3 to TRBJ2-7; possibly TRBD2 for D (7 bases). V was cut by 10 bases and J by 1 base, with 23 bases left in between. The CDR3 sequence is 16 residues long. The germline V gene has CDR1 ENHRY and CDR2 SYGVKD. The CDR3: CATWEGYRVGSYEQYF. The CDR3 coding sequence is TGTGCCACCTGGGAGGGCTACAGGGTCGGGTCCTACGAGCAGTACTTC.

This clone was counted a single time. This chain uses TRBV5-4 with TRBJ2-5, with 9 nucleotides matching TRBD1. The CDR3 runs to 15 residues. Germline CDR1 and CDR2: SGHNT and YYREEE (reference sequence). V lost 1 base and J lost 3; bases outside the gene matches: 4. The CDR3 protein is CASSLRTGAEETQYF. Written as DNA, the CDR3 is TGTGCCAGCAGCTTGAGGACAGGGGCGGAAGAGACCCAGTACTTC. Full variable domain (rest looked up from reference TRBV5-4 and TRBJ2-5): ETGVTQSPTHLIKTRGQQVTLRCSSQSGHNTVSWYQQALGQGPQFIFQYYREEENGRGNFPPRFSGLQFPNYSSELNVNALELDDSALYLCASSLRTGAEETQYFGPGTRLLVL.

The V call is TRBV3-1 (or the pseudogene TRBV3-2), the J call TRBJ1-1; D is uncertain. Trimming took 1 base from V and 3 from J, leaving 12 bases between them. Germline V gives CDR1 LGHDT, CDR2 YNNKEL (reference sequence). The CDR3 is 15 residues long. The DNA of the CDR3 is TGTGCCAGCAGCCAAGCCGGGGTCGGGGACACTGAAGCTTTCTTT. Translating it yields CASSQAGVGDTEAFF.